This T cell receptor (beta chain) was sequenced during a study of early T cells in non-severe SARS-CoV-2 infection. Overall study: Sequenced bulk RNA came from whole blood that was unsorted, and chains were unpaired.

Worth noting for this clonotype: Its antigen is undetermined. At one of its ends the junction is not consistent with the germline gene, which may arise from a read error.

Attached unique molecular identifiers marked individual cDNA molecules. TCRdb recomputed calls from the 5' RACE reads with MiXCR, one row per CDR3 protein. The table lists roughly 120,000 distinct CDR3 sequences, 14% to 15% of them singletons, with 21% in the top ten. This CDR3 has 15 amino acids. Study findings and constraints: Database matching using VDJdb favored anti-spike CD8 responses, with private and CD4 specificities left missing.

The clonotype comes from an adult who was a healthcare worker with PCR-confirmed SARS-CoV-2 infection or an uninfected control (not recorded which). Material: whole blood. The genes are TRBV12-3 or TRBV12-4 and TRBJ1-2; a possible D gene is TRBD1 (6 bases). The CDR3 bases are TGTACCAGCAGTTTACCGGGGGGCTCAATGTATGGCTACACCTTC. This codes for CTSSLPGGSMYGYTF.